Below, 28 T cell receptor beta chains from the same sample are listed, as sequenced in a study of shared clonotypes between healthy human individuals (dated by TCRdb to the early 2020s). The library was generated by the immunoSEQ multiplex PCR assay. As stored in TCRdb, this immuneACCESS dataset retains in-frame rearrangements with V and J assigned. A fraction of the clones does not appear; measured against another copy, unresolved V genes explain less than half of the discrepancy, and the remainder lacks a known reason. This sample lists over a million clones; 70% to 80% were detected once. The ten largest clones take up 0.5% to 0.65% of the sample. Sample: memory CD4+ T cells from PBMCs. The cell subset or site label on this specimen signifies: CD45RA-negative fraction. These receptors were obtained from a man aged 18 to 35 in good health. Some clones in this sample may be carry-over from other donors' samples.

This clone appeared many times. This specimen includes other DNA sequences encoding the same CDR3. The rearrangement joins TRBV10-3 to TRBJ2-4, with 10 bases aligning to TRBD2. V lost 5 bases to trimming and J lost 4 bases; unmatched junction nucleotides: 5. CDR3 size: 15 residues. CDR1 ENHRY and CDR2 SYGVKD come from the germline V gene. CDR3 DNA sequence: TGTGCCATCAGTTTAGCGGGAGGTCAGAAAAACATTCAGTACTTC. Amino acids: CAISLAGGQKNIQYF.

The chain carries TRBV6-1 and TRBJ2-7; 8 bases agree with TRBD2. The J segment lost 0 bases and the V segment lost 4 bases, leaving 5 bases of the junction unmatched. Germline-derived CDR1 and CDR2 are MNHNS and SASEGT. The CDR3 length is 15 residues. CDR3: CASSAERGSSYEQYF. The CDR3 nucleotides read TGTGCCAGCAGTGCCGAGCGGGGGAGCTCCTACGAGCAGTACTTC.

The rearrangement joins TRBV15 to TRBJ1-5; D not resolved. CDR1 is LNHNV, CDR2 YYDKDF, per germline (reference sequence). CDR3 size: 15 residues. The V and J ends lost 1 base and 3 bases respectively, with 10 bases between them. The CDR3: CATSRGGGFNQPQHF. In DNA, the CDR3 is TGTGCCACCAGCAGAGGCGGCGGGTTCAATCAGCCCCAGCATTTT. The variable domain in full, with the rest retrieved from reference TRBV15 and TRBJ1-5, is DAMVIQNPRYQVTQFGKPVTLSCSQTLNHNVMYWYQQKSSQAPKLLFHYYDKDFNNEADTPDNFQSRRPNTSFCFLDIRSPGLGDTAMYLCATSRGGGFNQPQHFGDGTRLSIL.

The V gene is TRBV19, the J gene TRBJ2-7; 10 positions agree with TRBD1. Germline trimming cut 5 bases from V and 5 bases from J; bases unmatched to any gene: 15. Germline values: CDR1 LNHDA, CDR2 SQIVND (reference sequence). The CDR3 extends over 17 amino acids. CDR3 amino acids: CASSPPGQGRLLNEQYF. CDR3 sequence (DNA): TGTGCCAGTAGTCCACCGGGACAGGGGCGCCTTTTGAACGAGCAGTACTTC.

The CDR3 reads CASSQVGPGANVLTF. CDR3 sequence (DNA): TGCGCCAGCAGCCAAGTAGGCCCTGGGGCCAACGTCCTGACTTTC. The chain employs TRBV4-1 and TRBJ2-6; D not resolved. Between the trimmed V and J ends, which lost 1 base and 2 bases, there was a span of 6 bases. Per the germline V gene, CDR1 is MGHRA and CDR2 is YSYEKL. CDR3 size: 15 residues.

The chain couples TRBV10-2 to TRBJ1-5, with a possible D match to TRBD1 (5 bases). The germline V gene has CDR1 WSHSY and CDR2 SAAADI. The CDR3 runs 14 residues. Trimming cost V 3 bases and J 2 bases, with 8 bases left between them. The CDR3 region has the DNA TGCGCCAGCAGTGAACTGGGGGGCAATCAGCCCCAGCATTTT. This translates into CASSELGGNQPQHF.

The chain couples TRBV5-1 to TRBJ1-1; maybe TRBD1 (5 bases). The CDR3 totals 13 residues. V lost 4 bases and J lost 4, with 11 bases in between. Per germline, CDR1 SGHRS and CDR2 YFSETQ. CDR3: CASSIREATEAFF. The CDR3 DNA sequence: TGCGCCAGCAGCATCAGGGAGGCCACTGAAGCTTTCTTT.

Worth noting for this clone: The junction and the germline gene differ at one end; a read error may be behind it. This same CDR3 is encoded by further DNA sequences in the sample. This rearrangement joins TRBV7-9 to TRBJ2-5; TRBD2 aligns across 10 bases. CDR3 size: 15 residues. CDR1 SEHNR and CDR2 FQNEAQ come from the germline V gene (reference sequence). CDR3 in DNA: TGTGCCAGCAGCCTAGCTAGCGGGGGACAAGAGACCCAGTACTTC. Translated: CASSLASGGQETQYF. Looking up the rest from reference TRBV7-9 and TRBJ2-5 gives the full variable domain: DTGVSQNPRHKITKRGQNVTFRCDPISEHNRLYWYRQTLGQGPEFLTYFQNEAQLEKSRLLSDRFSAERPKGSFSTLEIQRTEQGDSAMYLCASSLASGGQETQYFGPGTRLLVL.

Only a few counts were recorded for this clone. This sequence joins TRBV7-2 and TRBJ1-4; D gene uncertain. Germline lookup yields CDR1 SGHTA and CDR2 FQGNSA. The ends were cut back, 5 bases at V and 8 bases at J, with 15 bases in the middle. This CDR3 spans 14 amino acids. DNA for the CDR3: TGTGCCAGCAGCCCGCAGCAATTTTCAGAAAAACTGTTTTTT. Translation gives CASSPQQFSEKLFF.

This clone was seen at least ten times. This chain joins TRBV5-6 and TRBJ2-2; the D gene is possibly TRBD1 (5 bases). From germline, CDR1 is SGHDT and CDR2 YYEEEE. The CDR3 loop spans 11 amino acids. Trimming cost V 6 bases and J 8 bases, with 8 bases left between them. The CDR3: CASTQGGELFF. The CDR3, as DNA: TGTGCCAGCACCCAGGGTGGGGAGCTGTTTTTT.

This sequence joins TRBV9 and TRBJ2-1, with D tentatively TRBD1 (6 bases). This CDR3 has 16 amino acids. Germline values: CDR1 SGDLS, CDR2 YYNGEE. The V end was cut by 2 bases, the J end by 3 bases, with 15 bases between. The CDR3 coding sequence is TGTGCCAGCAGCGTCCGAATTCAAGGGGGCTACAATGAGCAGTTCTTC. The encoded protein is CASSVRIQGGYNEQFF.

This rearrangement joins TRBV10-3 to TRBJ2-3; TRBD2 agrees at 7 bases. Germline lookup yields CDR1 ENHRY and CDR2 SYGVKD. V was pared by 3 bases and J by 2 bases, with 5 bases of the junction left unmatched. The CDR3 sequence is 15 residues long. CDR3 sequence: CAISDLADDTDTQYF. CDR3 coding DNA: TGTGCCATCAGTGATCTAGCGGATGACACAGATACGCAGTATTTT.

The chain employs TRBV2 and TRBJ2-5; a possible D gene is TRBD2 (5 bases). Germline values: CDR1 SNHLY, CDR2 FYNNEI. CDR3 length: 14 amino acids. V was clipped by 6 bases and J by 0 bases, with 11 bases between them. The CDR3 spells CASSPRVYQETQYF. The CDR3 region has the DNA TGTGCCAGCAGCCCGCGGGTGTACCAAGAGACCCAGTACTTC.

The chain is built from TRBV10-3 and TRBJ2-7; 7 positions match TRBD2. Germline-derived CDR1 and CDR2 are ENHRY and SYGVKD. The CDR3 spans 17 residues. V shed 6 bases, J shed 2 bases, and the junction held 16 bases outside the gene matches. CDR3 nucleotide sequence: TGTGCCATCAGGGAAAGTGTCAGGCGGGAGAGAACCTACGAGCAGTACTTC. Its protein product is CAIRESVRRERTYEQYF.

The gene calls are TRBV7-9 and TRBJ2-1, with D perhaps matching TRBD2 (6 bases). The CDR3 length is 14 residues. CDR1 and CDR2 from the germline V gene are SEHNR and FQNEAQ (reference sequence). Trimming left V 5 bases short and J 4 bases short, with 12 bases between. The chain's CDR3 is CASSVGTPYNEQFF. DNA for the CDR3: TGTGCCAGCAGCGTCGGGACTCCGTACAATGAGCAGTTCTTC.

The V gene is TRBV5-1, the J gene TRBJ2-3, with 7 positions matching TRBD2. V lost 1 base and J lost 2; bases outside the gene matches: 7. Germline V lookup: CDR1 SGHRS, CDR2 YFSETQ. CDR3 length: 16 amino acids. The CDR3 region is CASSLLTGGLTDTQYF. In DNA, the CDR3 is TGCGCCAGCAGCTTGCTGACGGGAGGACTCACAGATACGCAGTATTTT.

The rearrangement links TRBV6-5 to TRBJ2-7; 8 bases match TRBD1. This CDR3 is built from 15 residues. Per germline, CDR1 MNHEY and CDR2 SVGAGI. The V and J ends lost 5 bases and 4 bases, in that order; junction bases with no gene match: 10. In DNA form, the CDR3 reads TGTGCCAGCAGTCACAGAGACAGGGGCCAATACGAGCAGTACTTC. Protein sequence: CASSHRDRGQYEQYF.

The chain joins TRBV28 to TRBJ2-7, with TRBD2 as a possible D gene (6 bases). The CDR3 extends over 14 amino acids. Germline values: CDR1 MDHEN, CDR2 SYDVKM. Between the trimmed V and J ends, which lost 3 bases and 5 bases, there was a span of 14 bases. CDR3 residues: CASSLFAGLDEQYF. CDR3 in DNA: TGTGCCAGCAGTTTGTTTGCGGGATTGGACGAGCAGTACTTC.

This chain connects TRBV9 to TRBJ2-1, with D perhaps matching TRBD1 or TRBD2 (5 bases each). Per germline, CDR1 SGDLS and CDR2 YYNGEE. Trimming removed 5 bases from V and 4 bases from J, with 16 bases in between. CDR3 size: 15 residues. The CDR3 sequence: CASSSEGLGYNEQFF. The CDR3, as DNA: TGTGCCAGCAGTTCCGAGGGGCTGGGGTACAATGAGCAGTTCTTC.

The CDR3 coding sequence is TGTGCCAGCAGCTTGGGAGACGGGGGGCGCGGCTATGGCTACACCTTC. This translates into CASSLGDGGRGYGYTF. The chain carries TRBV7-9 and TRBJ1-2; possible D gene TRBD1, 6 bases. Germline V lookup: CDR1 SEHNR, CDR2 FQNEAQ (reference sequence). This CDR3 contains 16 residues. Trimming removed 3 bases from V and 4 bases from J, with 18 bases in between.

This CDR3 reads CASSLAGRPNEKLFF. The CDR3 nucleotides read TGTGCCAGCTCACTCGCGGGCAGGCCTAATGAAAAACTGTTTTTT. This chain joins TRBV18 and TRBJ1-4, with no clear D. Germline CDR1 and CDR2: KGHSH and LQKENI. The CDR3 length is 15 residues. Trimming took off 4 bases at V and 3 bases at J, with 12 bases between the two ends.

CDR3 DNA sequence: TGTGCCAGTGGGGAGGGCACAGATACGCAGTATTTT. Its protein is CASGEGTDTQYF. The chain carries TRBV2 and TRBJ2-3, with a weak D call TRBD2 (6 bases). V was clipped by 9 bases and J by 1 base, with 8 bases between them. There are 12 residues in the CDR3. The germline V gene encodes CDR1 SNHLY and CDR2 FYNNEI.

The rearrangement joins TRBV28 to TRBJ2-7; 9 positions agree with TRBD2. Germline V gives CDR1 MDHEN, CDR2 SYDVKM. V lost 8 bases, J lost 5 bases, and 7 bases stayed unmatched. This CDR3 is built from 13 residues. CDR3 region: CASAAGGPNEQYF. The CDR3 DNA reads TGTGCCAGCGCGGCGGGAGGGCCGAACGAGCAGTACTTC.

The J gene is TRBJ2-5, the V gene TRBV28; perhaps TRBD2 as D (6 bases). Trimming pared 3 bases from V and 6 bases from J, leaving 17 bases between. There are 15 residues in the CDR3. CDR1 is MDHEN and CDR2 is SYDVKM in the germline V gene. The CDR3 DNA reads as TGTGCCAGCAGTTTGGGACTGCCCCGGGCGAAGACCCAGTACTTC. Protein product: CASSLGLPRAKTQYF.

The rearrangement joins TRBV29-1 to TRBJ1-1; D uncertain. The CDR3 extends over 11 amino acids. The ends were cut back, 6 bases at V and 3 bases at J, with 8 bases in the middle. Germline V gene data show CDR1 as SQVTM and CDR2 as ANQGSEA. CDR3: CSVAWDTEAFF. As DNA, the CDR3 is TGCAGCGTAGCGTGGGACACTGAAGCTTTCTTT. Looking up the rest from reference TRBV29-1 and TRBJ1-1 gives the full variable domain: SAVISQKPSRDICQRGTSLTIQCQVDSQVTMMFWYRQQPGQSLTLIATANQGSEATYESGFVIDKFPISRPNLTFSTLTVSNMSPEDSSIYLCSVAWDTEAFFGQGTRLTVV.

V usage is TRBV18 and J usage is TRBJ1-2; no clear D gene. Germline CDR1 and CDR2: KGHSH and LQKENI. V was cut by 4 bases and J by 0 bases, with 3 bases left in between. This CDR3 spans 12 amino acids. In DNA form, the CDR3 reads TGTGCCAGCTCACAACCTAACTATGGCTACACCTTC. Its translation: CASSQPNYGYTF.

V is TRBV19 and J is TRBJ1-5, with TRBD1 matching over 9 bases. J lost 3 bases, V lost 9 bases, and 9 bases had no gene match. CDR3 length equals 15 residues. The germline V gene has CDR1 LNHDA and CDR2 SQIVND (reference sequence). The CDR3, as DNA: TGTGCCAGCAGCGCCGGGACAGGGAACAATCAGCCCCAGCATTTT. Translation: CASSAGTGNNQPQHF.

This clone was detected only once. V and J are TRBV2 and TRBJ2-1; 8 bases agree with TRBD2. Germline V gene sequence: CDR1 SNHLY, CDR2 FYNNEI. This CDR3 region has 16 residues. V shed 5 bases, J shed 7 bases, and the junction held 13 bases outside the gene matches. CDR3 protein: CASSSEGASGRNEQFF. The CDR3 nucleotides read TGTGCCAGCAGTTCTGAAGGGGCTAGCGGGCGTAATGAGCAGTTCTTC.